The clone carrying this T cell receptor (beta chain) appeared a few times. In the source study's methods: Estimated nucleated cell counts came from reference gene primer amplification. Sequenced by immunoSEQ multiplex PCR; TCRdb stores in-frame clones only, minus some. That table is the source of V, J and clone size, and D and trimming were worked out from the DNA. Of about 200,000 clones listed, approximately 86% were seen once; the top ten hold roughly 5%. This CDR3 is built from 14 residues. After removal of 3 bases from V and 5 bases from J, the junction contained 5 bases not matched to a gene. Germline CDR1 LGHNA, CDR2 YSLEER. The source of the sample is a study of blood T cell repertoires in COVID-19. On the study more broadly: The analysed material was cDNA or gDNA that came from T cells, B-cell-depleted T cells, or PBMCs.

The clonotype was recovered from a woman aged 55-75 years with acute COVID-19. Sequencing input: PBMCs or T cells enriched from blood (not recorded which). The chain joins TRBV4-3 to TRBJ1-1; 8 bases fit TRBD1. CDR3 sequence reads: CASSQDRESTEAFF. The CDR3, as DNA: TGCGCCAGCAGCCAGGACAGGGAAAGTACTGAAGCTTTCTTT.